One and the same sample provided the 17 T cell receptor beta chains below, sequenced in a study of blood T cell repertoires in COVID-19. The assay was immunoSEQ multiplex PCR, and TCRdb's table has in-frame clones only and misses some. The data hold a few hundred thousand clones, with approximately 88% observed a single time. The sequenced sample consisted of peripheral blood. Source of these receptors: a woman younger than 45 who had recovered from COVID-19.

The chain couples TRBV6-5 to TRBJ1-1; 7 nucleotides agree with TRBD1. Looked up from germline, CDR1 is MNHEY and CDR2 is SVGAGI. This CDR3 region has 14 residues. Trimming removed 5 bases from V and 3 bases from J; junction bases left unmatched: 6. CDR3 in amino acids: CASSNRGSHTEAFF. The CDR3 coding sequence is TGTGCCAGCAGTAACAGGGGTTCGCACACTGAAGCTTTCTTT.

The genes are TRBV19 and TRBJ1-2, with 7 bases lining up with TRBD1. The germline V gene encodes CDR1 LNHDA and CDR2 SQIVND (reference sequence). The CDR3 is 16 amino acids. The trim removed 6 bases at V and 0 bases at J, leaving 10 bases unmatched. The CDR3 region is CASSHPGTVPNYGYTF. The CDR3 nucleotides are TGTGCCAGTAGCCATCCCGGGACAGTACCTAACTATGGCTACACCTTC.

This clone was observed once. CDR3 nucleotides: TGTGCCAGTAGTATTTTAGGAAACAGGAGGGGGCTGGCCAAAAACATTCAGTACTTC. Its protein product is CASSILGNRRGLAKNIQYF. The chain recombines TRBV19 with TRBJ2-4; possibly TRBD1 for D (7 bases). The CDR3 spans 19 residues. Germline V gives CDR1 LNHDA, CDR2 SQIVND (reference sequence). The ends were cut back, 3 bases at V and 1 base at J, with 22 bases in the middle.

This clone was detected only once. The chain has TRBV3-1 (or the pseudogene TRBV3-2) and TRBJ1-1; 9 bases align to TRBD1. The CDR3 is 13 residues long. After removal of 6 bases from V and 4 bases from J, the junction contained 3 bases not matched to a gene. Germline CDR1 LGHDT, CDR2 YNNKEL (reference sequence). Here the CDR3 DNA reads TGTGCCAGCAGGGACAGGGGAGGCACTGAAGCTTTCTTT. Protein: CASRDRGGTEAFF.

The chain uses TRBV7-2 and TRBJ2-1, with D perhaps matching TRBD2 (5 bases). The germline V gene encodes CDR1 SGHTA and CDR2 FQGNSA. Trimming removed 5 bases at V and 3 bases at J, with 11 bases between. The CDR3 runs to 14 residues. The CDR3 is CASSPRGYYNEQFF. CDR3 nucleotides: TGTGCCAGCAGCCCCCGGGGATACTACAATGAGCAGTTCTTC.

Here the CDR3 DNA reads TGTGCCAGCAGTCGGACAGGGTTATATGGCTACACCTTC. Amino acid sequence: CASSRTGLYGYTF. The chain recombines TRBV7-3 with TRBJ1-2; 8 positions agree with TRBD1. With 6 bases clipped from V and 5 bases from J, the junction kept 5 bases outside the gene matches. The CDR3 is 13 amino acids. Germline lookup yields CDR1 SGHTA and CDR2 FQGTGA.

The chain has TRBV29-1 and TRBJ2-5; possible D gene TRBD1, 5 bases. Per the germline V gene, CDR1 is SQVTM and CDR2 is ANQGSEA. V lost 2 bases, J lost 5 bases, and 9 bases lay in between. This CDR3 contains 12 residues. DNA of the CDR3: TGCAGCGTTGAACAGGGTTCTGAGACCCAGTACTTC. Translated: CSVEQGSETQYF.

The chain joins TRBV28 to TRBJ2-7; D may be TRBD1 (5 bases). The CDR3 has 12 residues. The V gene lost 10 bases and the J gene lost 4 bases, with 14 bases spanning the gap. Germline values: CDR1 MDHEN, CDR2 SYDVKM. The CDR3 region is CAIRKTAYEQYF. CDR3 bases: TGTGCCATCCGAAAGACAGCGTACGAGCAGTACTTC.

The V gene is TRBV5-4, the J gene TRBJ1-1; 7 bases align to TRBD1. CDR1 SGHNT and CDR2 YYREEE come from the germline V gene (reference sequence). The CDR3 spans 14 residues. Trimming took 3 bases from V and 3 from J; bases not matched to a gene: 5. CDR3 nucleotides: TGTGCCAGCAGCTCCCGGCAGGGGGACACTGAAGCTTTCTTT. As protein: CASSSRQGDTEAFF. The full variable domain, in which reference TRBV5-4 and TRBJ1-1 provide the parts outside the CDR3, is ETGVTQSPTHLIKTRGQQVTLRCSSQSGHNTVSWYQQALGQGPQFIFQYYREEENGRGNFPPRFSGLQFPNYSSELNVNALELDDSALYLCASSSRQGDTEAFFGQGTRLTVV.

The V call is TRBV12-3 or TRBV12-4, the J call TRBJ2-5; D possibly corresponds to TRBD1 (6 bases). The CDR3 is 13 residues long. The V end was cut by 2 bases, the J end by 5 bases, with 9 bases between. This chain's CDR3 is CASSLNREETQYF. CDR3 bases: TGTGCCAGCAGTTTAAACAGGGAGGAGACCCAGTACTTC.

This chain uses TRBV7-2 with TRBJ1-6; 11 bases agree with TRBD1. With V trimmed by 5 bases and J by 4 bases, 4 bases remained unmatched. The length of the CDR3 is 16 residues. Per germline, CDR1 SGHTA and CDR2 FQGNSA. The DNA for the CDR3 is TGTGCCAGCAGCCGGACAGGGGGCGTTTATAATTCACCCCTCCACTTT. This gives the protein CASSRTGGVYNSPLHF. Full variable domain (outside the CDR3, taken from reference TRBV7-2 and TRBJ1-6): GAGVSQSPSNKVTEKGKDVELRCDPISGHTALYWYRQSLGQGLEFLIYFQGNSAPDKSGLPSDRFSAERTGGSVSTLTIQRTQQEDSAVYLCASSRTGGVYNSPLHFGNGTRLTVT.

The chain joins TRBV28 to TRBJ1-2; perhaps TRBD1 as D (6 bases). CDR1 is MDHEN and CDR2 is SYDVKM in the germline V gene. This CDR3 contains 14 residues. Trimming cost V 9 bases and J 0 bases, with 14 bases left between them. CDR3 in DNA: TGTGCCAGTGGACAGCGGGAAGCTAACTATGGCTACACCTTC. It translates to CASGQREANYGYTF.

The rearrangement links TRBV2 to TRBJ1-3; 7 bases line up with TRBD1. This CDR3 has 15 residues. V trimming: 6 bases; J trimming: 0 bases; junction bases outside the gene matches: 5. Germline CDR1 reads SNHLY; CDR2 reads FYNNEI. CDR3 sequence: CASRTGTTSGNTIYF. In nucleotides, the CDR3 is TGTGCCAGCAGGACAGGGACAACCTCTGGAAACACCATATATTTT.

This rearrangement joins TRBV7-3 to TRBJ2-2; TRBD2 aligns across 11 bases. The CDR3 covers 16 residues. The germline V gene encodes CDR1 SGHTA and CDR2 FQGTGA. V lost 4 bases to trimming and J lost 4 bases; unmatched junction nucleotides: 5. Here the CDR3 DNA reads TGTGCCAGCAGCTCCCTAGCGGGGGGAGGCACCGGGGAGCTGTTTTTT. This sequence encodes CASSSLAGGGTGELFF. The complete variable domain, with remaining parts taken from reference TRBV7-3 and TRBJ2-2, reads GAGVSQTPSNKVTEKGKYVELRCDPISGHTALYWYRQSLGQGPEFLIYFQGTGAADDSGLPNDRFFAVRPEGSVSTLKIQRTERGDSAVYLCASSSLAGGGTGELFFGEGSRLTVL.

This clone was detected only once. The chain combines TRBV28 with TRBJ1-5; no firm D call. Germline V lookup: CDR1 MDHEN, CDR2 SYDVKM. The CDR3 loop spans 13 amino acids. V was cut by 1 base and J by 6 bases, with 7 bases left in between. CDR3: CASSLSQRQPQHF. Here the CDR3 DNA reads TGTGCCAGCAGTTTATCCCAGCGTCAGCCCCAGCATTTT.

The chain couples TRBV5-1 to TRBJ1-2; D not certain. This CDR3 has 14 amino acids. V was trimmed by 4 bases and J by 3 bases, leaving 13 bases between them. CDR1 is SGHRS, CDR2 YFSETQ, per germline. DNA of the CDR3: TGCGCCAGCAGCGCACGAGTTGAGTACTATGGCTACACCTTC. Translated, it gives CASSARVEYYGYTF.

The V and J genes are TRBV6-1 and TRBJ2-7; D gene ambiguous. Trimming took off 0 bases at V and 0 bases at J, with 9 bases between the two ends. Germline V gives CDR1 MNHNS, CDR2 SASEGT. The CDR3 has 15 amino acids. The CDR3 nucleotides read TGTGCCAGCAGTGAAGCCCTCCTGAGCTCCTACGAGCAGTACTTC. This gives the protein CASSEALLSSYEQYF.